This T cell receptor (beta chain) derives from a study of Graves' ophthalmopathy and Graves' hyperthyroidism. Trimming removed 3 bases at V and 3 bases at J, with 9 bases between. CDR3 size: 14 residues. Amplification of the TCR beta CDR3 regions used RNA transcripts (as template). In the first round, RT-PCR was carried out with HTBI primers, and a multiplex PCR formed the second round. A single record per CDR3 protein comes from TCRdb applying MiXCR to the multiplex PCR reads. This table holds just over 400,000 distinct CDR3 sequences, approximately 21% found once. A follow-up of 18 months without ophthalmopathy meant that hyperthyroidism was stable.

The sample was peripheral blood. The sequence derives from a young woman with stable Graves' hyperthyroidism. This chain joins TRBV12-3 or TRBV12-4 and TRBJ1-5; D remains ambiguous. The CDR3 region has the DNA TGTGCCAGCAGTTTTTGGGGTACCAATCAGCCCCAGCATTTT. This encodes CASSFWGTNQPQHF.